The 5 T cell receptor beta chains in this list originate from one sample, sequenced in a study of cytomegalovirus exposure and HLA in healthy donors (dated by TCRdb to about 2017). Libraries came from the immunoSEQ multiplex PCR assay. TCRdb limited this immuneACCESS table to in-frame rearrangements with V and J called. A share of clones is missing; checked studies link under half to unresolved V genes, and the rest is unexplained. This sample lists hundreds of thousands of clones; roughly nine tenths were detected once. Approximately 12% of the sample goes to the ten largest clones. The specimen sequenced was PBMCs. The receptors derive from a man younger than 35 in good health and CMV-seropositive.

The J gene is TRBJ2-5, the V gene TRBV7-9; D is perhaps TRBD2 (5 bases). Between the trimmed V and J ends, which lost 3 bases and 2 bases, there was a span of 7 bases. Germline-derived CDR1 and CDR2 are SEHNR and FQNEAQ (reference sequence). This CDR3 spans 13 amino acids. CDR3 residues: CASSFREQETQYF. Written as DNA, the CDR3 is TGTGCCAGCAGCTTCCGGGAACAAGAGACCCAGTACTTC.

The CDR3: CASSPWTEGEQYF. The CDR3 DNA reads TGTGCCAGCAGCCCGTGGACAGAAGGGGAGCAGTACTTC. V gene TRBV11-2 combines with J gene TRBJ2-7, with a weak D call TRBD1 (6 bases). The CDR3 loop spans 13 amino acids. Germline lookup yields CDR1 SGHAT and CDR2 FQNNGV. The germline V and J ends were trimmed by 5 bases and 7 bases, with 15 bases remaining between them.

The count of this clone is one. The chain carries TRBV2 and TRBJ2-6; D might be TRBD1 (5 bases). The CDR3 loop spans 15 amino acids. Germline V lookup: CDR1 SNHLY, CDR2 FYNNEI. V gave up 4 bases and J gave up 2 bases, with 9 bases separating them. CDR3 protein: CASSARAPGANVLTF. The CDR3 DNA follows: TGTGCCAGCAGTGCCAGGGCCCCTGGGGCCAACGTCCTGACTTTC.

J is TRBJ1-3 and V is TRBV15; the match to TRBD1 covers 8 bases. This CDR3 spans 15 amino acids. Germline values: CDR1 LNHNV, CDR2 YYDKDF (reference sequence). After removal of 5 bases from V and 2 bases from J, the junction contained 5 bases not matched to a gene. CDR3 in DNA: TGTGCCACCAGCGGCGACAGGGGACCTGGAAACACCATATATTTT. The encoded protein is CATSGDRGPGNTIYF. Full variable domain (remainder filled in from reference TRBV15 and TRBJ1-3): DAMVIQNPRYQVTQFGKPVTLSCSQTLNHNVMYWYQQKSSQAPKLLFHYYDKDFNNEADTPDNFQSRRPNTSFCFLDIRSPGLGDTAMYLCATSGDRGPGNTIYFGEGSWLTVV.

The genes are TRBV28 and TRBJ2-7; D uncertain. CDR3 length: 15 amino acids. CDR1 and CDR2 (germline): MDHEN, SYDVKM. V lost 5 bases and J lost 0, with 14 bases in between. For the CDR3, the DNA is TGTGCCAGCAGTGACTGGACGGAGAGCTCCTACGAGCAGTACTTC. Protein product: CASSDWTESSYEQYF.